Sequencing of this TCR beta chain was carried out in a study of technical replicates of blood from a handful of donors. CDR1 LNHDA and CDR2 SQIVND come from the germline V gene (reference sequence). CDR3 length: 13 amino acids. V was pared by 5 bases and J by 7 bases, with 8 bases of the junction left unmatched. Only in-frame clones appear in the TCRdb table, and some are missing; sequencing was by immunoSEQ multiplex PCR. Of about 69,000 clones listed, around nine tenths are singletons. This clonotype originated in a human donor in good health. Some clones in this sample may be carry-over from other donors' samples. The sample comprised PBMCs. The V and J genes are TRBV19 and TRBJ2-7; 7 nucleotides agree with TRBD2. CDR3 in amino acids: CASSAGLPKEQYF. CDR3 bases: TGTGCCAGTAGTGCGGGACTACCAAAGGAGCAGTACTTC.